The rows below give T cell receptor beta chains drawn from one sample of a study of cytotoxic CD8 clonotypes in ibrutinib-treated CLL. Using immunoSEQ multiplex PCR, the repertoire was profiled, and TCRdb retains in-frame clones only, with some absent. The sample records 40,000 or so clones, about 70% being singletons. Sample: PBMCs, taken at disease progression, from a patient treated with ibrutinib. All receptors derive from a human donor with chronic lymphocytic leukemia. Each CDR3 is given with its conserved first and last residue. Each record gives: J gene, D gene, clone size, V gene, CDR3 protein, CDR3 DNA. D genes are given only for firm matches. Not every row has a clone size; where given, it reads once, few, many or a size class.

TRBJ2-1 TRBD1 - TRBV10-1 CASNPGQNAWDEQFF TGCGCCAGCAACCCGGGACAGAACGCTTGGGATGAGCAGTTCTTC
TRBJ2-7 - - TRBV9 CASSVTPGPPSEEQYF TGTGCCAGCAGCGTGACTCCGGGACCGCCGTCGGAGGAGCAGTACTTC
TRBJ1-1 TRBD1 - TRBV10-3 CATGTGENTEAFF TGTGCCACCGGGACAGGGGAGAACACTGAAGCTTTCTTT
TRBJ2-1 - once TRBV30 CAWSAHRAYNEQFF TGTGCCTGGAGTGCCCACAGGGCCTACAATGAGCAGTTCTTC
TRBJ1-2 - - TRBV5-4 CASRLRGTANYGYTF TGTGCCAGCAGACTCAGGGGAACAGCTAACTATGGCTACACCTTC
TRBJ2-1 - - TRBV28 CASSLSLGGGSEQFF TGTGCCAGCAGTTTATCCTTGGGGGGCGGGAGTGAGCAGTTCTTC
TRBJ2-7 - - TRBV4-1 CASSPSWGHEQYF TGCGCCAGCAGCCCCAGCTGGGGCCACGAGCAGTACTTC
TRBJ2-2 - few TRBV10-1 CASSTVSGPTGELFF TGCGCCAGCAGTACCGTGAGTGGGCCCACCGGGGAGCTGTTTTTT
TRBJ2-6 - - TRBV9 CASSAEGWSGANVLTF TGTGCCAGCAGCGCGGAGGGGTGGTCTGGGGCCAACGTCCTGACTTTC
TRBJ2-2 - - TRBV27 CASSLSHGWANTGELFF TGTGCCAGCAGTTTATCCCACGGATGGGCGAACACCGGGGAGCTGTTTTTT
TRBJ2-5 - - TRBV4-1 CASSIGSTQETQYF TGCGCCAGCAGCATTGGAAGTACGCAAGAGACCCAGTACTTC
TRBJ2-5 TRBD1 - TRBV5-4 CASSRTGGLETQYF TGTGCCAGCAGCCGGACAGGGGGCCTTGAGACCCAGTACTTC
TRBJ1-5 - - TRBV27 CASSLSAVSNQPQHF TGTGCCAGCAGTTTATCCGCAGTAAGCAATCAGCCCCAGCATTTT
TRBJ2-7 - once TRBV28 CASSPPFGDRVYEQYF TGTGCCAGCAGTCCCCCCTTTGGTGACAGAGTCTACGAGCAGTACTTC
TRBJ2-7 - - TRBV5-5 CASSLAGFLYEQYF TGTGCCAGCAGCTTGGCGGGATTCCTGTACGAGCAGTACTTC
TRBJ2-2 - few TRBV7-9 CASSLGRYPYTGELFF TGTGCCAGCAGCTTAGGTCGCTACCCGTACACCGGGGAGCTGTTTTTT
TRBJ1-1 - - TRBV4-1 CASSPPFGRVGTEAFF TGCGCCAGCAGCCCCCCTTTCGGGAGGGTAGGGACTGAAGCTTTCTTT
TRBJ2-2 - - TRBV5-1 CASSLSLRGNTGELFF TGCGCCAGCAGCTTGTCCCTGCGGGGGAACACCGGGGAGCTGTTTTTT
TRBJ1-2 - - TRBV2 CASSEREAYGYTF TGTGCCAGCAGTGAGCGGGAGGCCTATGGCTACACCTTC
TRBJ1-2 - few TRBV7-9 CASSLEDSGYGYTF TGTGCCAGCAGCTTAGAGGACAGTGGCTATGGCTACACCTTC
TRBJ2-7 - - TRBV11-2 CASSFNGGRGGEQYF TGTGCCAGCAGCTTTAACGGGGGCAGGGGAGGCGAGCAGTACTTC
TRBJ1-2 - - TRBV15 CATSRGTLGNYGYTF TGTGCCACCAGCAGAGGGACCCTAGGAAACTATGGCTACACCTTC
TRBJ1-2 TRBD1 once TRBV30 CAWSRQGSHF TGTGCCTGGTCTAGACAGGGATCCCACTTC
TRBJ2-3 TRBD2 few TRBV6-4 CASSDGVAGGPDTQYF TGTGCCAGCAGTGACGGCGTAGCGGGAGGGCCGGATACGCAGTATTTT
TRBJ2-5 - - TRBV6-5 CASSYSGVGETQYF TGTGCCAGCAGTTACTCCGGCGTCGGGGAGACCCAGTACTTC
TRBJ2-3 - - TRBV13 CASSLRRLSVDTQYF TGTGCCAGCAGTTTACGACGGCTGTCTGTGGATACGCAGTATTTT